What follows is one T cell receptor (beta chain) and its context. The CDR3 is 18 residues long. The V gene's germline CDR1 is MNHNS and CDR2 SASEGT. Trimming removed 3 bases from V and 1 base from J, with 19 bases in between. The sample belongs to a study of blood T cell repertoires in COVID-19. About the study: PBMCs, B-cell-depleted T cells, or T cells were the source of the cDNA or gDNA that made up the material.

Measured with immunoSEQ multiplex PCR; TCRdb has only the in-frame clones, and not every one. Of about 140,000 clones in the sample, over 80% are singletons; the top ten hold less than 7%. The chain uses TRBV6-1 and TRBJ1-5, with D perhaps TRBD1 (6 bases). The clonotype originates from a woman aged 40 to 50 who had recovered from COVID-19. What was sequenced was PBMCs or T cells enriched from blood (not recorded which). The CDR3 is CASSDPLGGGESNQPQHF. The CDR3 bases are TGTGCCAGCAGTGACCCCCTGGGTGGGGGCGAAAGCAATCAGCCCCAGCATTTT.